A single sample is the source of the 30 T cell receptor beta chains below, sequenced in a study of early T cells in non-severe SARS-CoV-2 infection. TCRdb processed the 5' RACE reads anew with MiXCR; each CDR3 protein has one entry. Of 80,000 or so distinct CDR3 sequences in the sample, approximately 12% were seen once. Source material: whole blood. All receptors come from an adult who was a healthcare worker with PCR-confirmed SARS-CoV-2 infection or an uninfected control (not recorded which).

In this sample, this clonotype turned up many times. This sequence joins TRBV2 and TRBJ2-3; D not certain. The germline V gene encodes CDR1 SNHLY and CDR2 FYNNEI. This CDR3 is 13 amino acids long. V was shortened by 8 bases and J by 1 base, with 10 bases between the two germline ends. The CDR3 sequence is CASGVRGTDTQYF. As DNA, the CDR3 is TGTGCCAGCGGGGTCCGCGGCACAGATACGCAGTATTTT.

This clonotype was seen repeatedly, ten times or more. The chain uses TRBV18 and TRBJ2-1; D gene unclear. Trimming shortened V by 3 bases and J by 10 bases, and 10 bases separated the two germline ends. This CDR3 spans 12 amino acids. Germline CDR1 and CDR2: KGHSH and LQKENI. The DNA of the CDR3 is TGTGCCAGCTCACCTCAAGCGATCGAGCAGTTCTTC. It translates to CASSPQAIEQFF.

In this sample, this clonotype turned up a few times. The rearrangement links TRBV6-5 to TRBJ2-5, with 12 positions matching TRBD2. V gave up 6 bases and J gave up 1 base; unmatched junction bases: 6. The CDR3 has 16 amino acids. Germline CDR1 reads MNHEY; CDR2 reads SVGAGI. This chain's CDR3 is CASRASGRGGQETQYF. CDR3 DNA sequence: TGTGCCAGCAGGGCTAGCGGGAGGGGGGGCCAAGAGACCCAGTACTTC.

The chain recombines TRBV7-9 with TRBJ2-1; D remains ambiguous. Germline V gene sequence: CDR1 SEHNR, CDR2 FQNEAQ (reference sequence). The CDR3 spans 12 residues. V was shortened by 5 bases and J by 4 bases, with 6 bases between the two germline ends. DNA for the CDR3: TGTGCCAGCAGCATCCATTACAATGAGCAGTTCTTC. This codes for CASSIHYNEQFF.

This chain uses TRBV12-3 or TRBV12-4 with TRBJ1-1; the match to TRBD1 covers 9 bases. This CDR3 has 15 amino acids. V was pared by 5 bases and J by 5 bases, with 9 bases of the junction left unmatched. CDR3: CASSHEQGARTEAFF. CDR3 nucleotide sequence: TGTGCCAGCAGTCACGAACAGGGGGCGAGGACTGAAGCTTTCTTT.

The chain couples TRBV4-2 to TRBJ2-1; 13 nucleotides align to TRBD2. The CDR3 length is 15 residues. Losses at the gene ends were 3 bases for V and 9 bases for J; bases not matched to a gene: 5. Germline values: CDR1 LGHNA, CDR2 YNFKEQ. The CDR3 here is CASSHTSGRASEQFF. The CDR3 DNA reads TGTGCCAGCAGCCACACTAGCGGGAGGGCCAGTGAGCAGTTCTTC.

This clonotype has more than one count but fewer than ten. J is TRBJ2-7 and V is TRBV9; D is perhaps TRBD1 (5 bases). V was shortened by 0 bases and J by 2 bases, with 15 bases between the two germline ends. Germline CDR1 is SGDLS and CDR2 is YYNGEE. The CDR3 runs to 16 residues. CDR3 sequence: CASSVGPQGGTYEQYF. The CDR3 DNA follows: TGTGCCAGCAGCGTAGGGCCCCAGGGTGGCACCTACGAGCAGTACTTC.

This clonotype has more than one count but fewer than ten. CDR3 bases: TGTGCCAGCAGCCCGACAGGGGGCGAAAAACTGTTTTTT. Its protein product is CASSPTGGEKLFF. J is TRBJ1-4 and V is TRBV7-9; 10 bases are a match to TRBD1. Per the germline V gene, CDR1 is SEHNR and CDR2 is FQNEAQ (reference sequence). V gave up 5 bases and J gave up 8 bases; unmatched junction bases: 2. CDR3 length: 13 residues.

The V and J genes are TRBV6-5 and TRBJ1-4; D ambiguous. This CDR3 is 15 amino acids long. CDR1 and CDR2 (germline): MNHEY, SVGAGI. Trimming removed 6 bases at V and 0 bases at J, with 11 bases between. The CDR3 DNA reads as TGTGCCAGCAGACGAACCACCTCAACTAATGAAAAACTGTTTTTT. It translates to CASRRTTSTNEKLFF.

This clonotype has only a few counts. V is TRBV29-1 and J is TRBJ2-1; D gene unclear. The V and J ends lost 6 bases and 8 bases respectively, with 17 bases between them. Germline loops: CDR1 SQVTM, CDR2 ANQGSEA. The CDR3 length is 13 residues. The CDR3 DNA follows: TGCAGCGTATTTCTAGAACGGCACCATGAGCAGTTCTTC. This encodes CSVFLERHHEQFF.

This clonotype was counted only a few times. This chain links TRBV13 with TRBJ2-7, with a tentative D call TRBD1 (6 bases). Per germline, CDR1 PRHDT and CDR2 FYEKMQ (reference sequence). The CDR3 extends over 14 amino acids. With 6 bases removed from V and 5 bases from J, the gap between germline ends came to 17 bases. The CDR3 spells CASRNTLRGNEQYF. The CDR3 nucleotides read TGTGCCAGCAGGAACACCCTGAGGGGGAACGAGCAGTACTTC.

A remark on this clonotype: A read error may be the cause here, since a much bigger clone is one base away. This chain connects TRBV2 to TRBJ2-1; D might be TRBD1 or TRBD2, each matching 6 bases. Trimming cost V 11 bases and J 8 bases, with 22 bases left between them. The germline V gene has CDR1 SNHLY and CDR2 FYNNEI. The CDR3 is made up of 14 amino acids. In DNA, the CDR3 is TGTGCCTCCGGGAGACAGGCGCAATACTATGAGCAGTTCTTC. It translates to CASGRQAQYYEQFF.

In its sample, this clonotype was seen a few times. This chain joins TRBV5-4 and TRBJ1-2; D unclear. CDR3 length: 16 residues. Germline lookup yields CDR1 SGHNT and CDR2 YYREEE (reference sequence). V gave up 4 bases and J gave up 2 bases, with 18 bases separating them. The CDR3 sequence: CASSPPSGNLNYGYTF. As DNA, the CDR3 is TGTGCCAGCAGCCCCCCGTCGGGGAATCTCAACTATGGCTACACCTTC. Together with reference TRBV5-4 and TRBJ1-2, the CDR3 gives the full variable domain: ETGVTQSPTHLIKTRGQQVTLRCSSQSGHNTVSWYQQALGQGPQFIFQYYREEENGRGNFPPRFSGLQFPNYSSELNVNALELDDSALYLCASSPPSGNLNYGYTFGSGTRLTVV.

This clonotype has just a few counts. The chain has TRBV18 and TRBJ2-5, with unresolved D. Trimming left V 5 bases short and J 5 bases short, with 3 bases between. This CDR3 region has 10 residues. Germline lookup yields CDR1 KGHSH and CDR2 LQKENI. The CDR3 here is CASSSETQYF. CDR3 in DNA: TGTGCCAGCTCATCCGAGACCCAGTACTTC.

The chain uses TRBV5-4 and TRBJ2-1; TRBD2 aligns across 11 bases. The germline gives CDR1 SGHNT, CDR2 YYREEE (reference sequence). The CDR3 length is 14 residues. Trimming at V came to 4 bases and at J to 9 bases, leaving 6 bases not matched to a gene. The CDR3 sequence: CASSLRLAGSEQFF. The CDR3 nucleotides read TGTGCCAGCAGCCTCCGACTAGCGGGATCTGAGCAGTTCTTC.

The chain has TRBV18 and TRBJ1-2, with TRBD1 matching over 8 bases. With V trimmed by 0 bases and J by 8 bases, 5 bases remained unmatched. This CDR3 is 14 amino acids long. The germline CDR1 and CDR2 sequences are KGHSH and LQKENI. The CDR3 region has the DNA TGTGCCAGCTCACCACCAGGCAGGGGGCGAGGCTACACCTTC. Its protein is CASSPPGRGRGYTF.

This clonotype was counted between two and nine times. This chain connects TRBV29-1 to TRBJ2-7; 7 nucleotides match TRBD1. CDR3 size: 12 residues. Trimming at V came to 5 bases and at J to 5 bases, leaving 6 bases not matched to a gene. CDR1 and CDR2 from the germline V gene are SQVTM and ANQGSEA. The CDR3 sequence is CSVKTGTDEQYF. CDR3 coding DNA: TGCAGCGTTAAAACCGGGACAGACGAGCAGTACTTC.

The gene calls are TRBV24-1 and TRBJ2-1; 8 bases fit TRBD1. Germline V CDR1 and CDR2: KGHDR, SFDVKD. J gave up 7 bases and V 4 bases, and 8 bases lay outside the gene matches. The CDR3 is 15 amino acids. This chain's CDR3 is CATSDPGQGGNEQFF. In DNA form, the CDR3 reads TGTGCCACCAGTGACCCCGGACAGGGCGGGAATGAGCAGTTCTTC.

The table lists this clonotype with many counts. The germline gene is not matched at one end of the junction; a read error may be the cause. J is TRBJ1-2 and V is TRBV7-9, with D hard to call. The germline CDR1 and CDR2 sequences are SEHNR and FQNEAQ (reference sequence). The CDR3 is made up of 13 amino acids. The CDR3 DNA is TGTGCCAGCAGTTTAGTCCCAGGTTATGGCTACACCTTC. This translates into CASSLVPGYGYTF.

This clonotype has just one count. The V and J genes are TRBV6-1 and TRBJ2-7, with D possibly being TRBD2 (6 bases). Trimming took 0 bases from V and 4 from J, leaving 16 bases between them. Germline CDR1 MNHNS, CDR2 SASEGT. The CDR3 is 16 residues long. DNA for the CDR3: TGTGCCAGCAGTGAAGCTCTAACTGGGGGACTGTACGAGCAGTACTTC. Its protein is CASSEALTGGLYEQYF.

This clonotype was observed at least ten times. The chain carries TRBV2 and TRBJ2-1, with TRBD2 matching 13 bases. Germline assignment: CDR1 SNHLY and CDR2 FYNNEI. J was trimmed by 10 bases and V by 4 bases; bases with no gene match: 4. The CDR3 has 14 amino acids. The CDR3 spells CASSAGTSGTEQFF. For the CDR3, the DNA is TGTGCCAGCAGTGCCGGGACTAGCGGGACCGAGCAGTTCTTC.

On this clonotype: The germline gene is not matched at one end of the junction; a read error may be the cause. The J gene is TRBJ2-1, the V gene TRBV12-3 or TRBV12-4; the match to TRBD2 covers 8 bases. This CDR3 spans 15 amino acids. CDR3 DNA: TGTGCCAGCAGCAATCGGGGGGGTTCCTGCAATGAGCAGTTCTTC. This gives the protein CASSNRGGSCNEQFF.

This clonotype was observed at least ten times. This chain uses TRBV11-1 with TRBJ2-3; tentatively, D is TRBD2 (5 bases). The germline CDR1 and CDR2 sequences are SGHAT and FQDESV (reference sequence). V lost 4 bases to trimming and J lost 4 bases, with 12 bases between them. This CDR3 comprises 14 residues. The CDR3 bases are TGTGCCAGCAGCTCCTTCGGAGCGGCAGATACGCAGTATTTT. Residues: CASSSFGAADTQYF.

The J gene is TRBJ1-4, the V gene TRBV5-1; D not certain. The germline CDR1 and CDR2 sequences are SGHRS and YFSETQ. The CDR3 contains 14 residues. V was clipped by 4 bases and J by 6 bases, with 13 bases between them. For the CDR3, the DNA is TGCGCCAGCAGCACCGGAATGAGGGATGAAAAACTGTTTTTT. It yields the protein CASSTGMRDEKLFF.

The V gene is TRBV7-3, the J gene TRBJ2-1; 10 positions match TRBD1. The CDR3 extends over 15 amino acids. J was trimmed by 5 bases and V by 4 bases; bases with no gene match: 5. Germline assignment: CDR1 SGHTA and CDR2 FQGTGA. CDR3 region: CASSSGTGVDNEQFF. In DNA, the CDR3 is TGTGCCAGCAGCTCCGGGACAGGGGTTGACAATGAGCAGTTCTTC. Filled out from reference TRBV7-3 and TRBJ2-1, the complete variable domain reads GAGVSQTPSNKVTEKGKYVELRCDPISGHTALYWYRQSLGQGPEFLIYFQGTGAADDSGLPNDRFFAVRPEGSVSTLKIQRTERGDSAVYLCASSSGTGVDNEQFFGPGTRLTVL.

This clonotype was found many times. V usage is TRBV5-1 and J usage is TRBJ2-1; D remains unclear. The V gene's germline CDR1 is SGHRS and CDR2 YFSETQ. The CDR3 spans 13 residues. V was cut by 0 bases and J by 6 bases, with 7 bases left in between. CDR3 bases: TGCGCCAGCAGCTTGGCGCAGATCAATGAGCAGTTCTTC. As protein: CASSLAQINEQFF.

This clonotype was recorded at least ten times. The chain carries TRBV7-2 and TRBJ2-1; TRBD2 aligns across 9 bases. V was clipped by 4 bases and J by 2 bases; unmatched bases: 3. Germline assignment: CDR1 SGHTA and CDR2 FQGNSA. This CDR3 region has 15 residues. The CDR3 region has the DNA TGTGCCAGCAGCTCTAGCGGGATCACCTACAATGAGCAGTTCTTC. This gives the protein CASSSSGITYNEQFF.

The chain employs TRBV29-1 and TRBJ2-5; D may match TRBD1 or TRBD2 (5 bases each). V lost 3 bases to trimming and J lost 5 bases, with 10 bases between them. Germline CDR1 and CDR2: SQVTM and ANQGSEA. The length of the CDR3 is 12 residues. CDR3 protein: CSVDEGNETQYF. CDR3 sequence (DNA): TGCAGCGTTGACGAGGGGAACGAGACCCAGTACTTC.

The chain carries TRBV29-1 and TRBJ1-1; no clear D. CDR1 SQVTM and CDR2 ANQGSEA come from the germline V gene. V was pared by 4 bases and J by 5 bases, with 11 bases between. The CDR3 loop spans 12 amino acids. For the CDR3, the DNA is TGCAGCGTTGCCCGGTCAGGTACTGAAGCTTTCTTT. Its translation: CSVARSGTEAFF.

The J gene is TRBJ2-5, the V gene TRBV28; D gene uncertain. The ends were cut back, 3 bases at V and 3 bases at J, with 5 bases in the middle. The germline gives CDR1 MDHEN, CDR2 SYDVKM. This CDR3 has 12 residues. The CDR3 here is CASSFREETQYF. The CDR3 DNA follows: TGTGCCAGCAGTTTTAGGGAAGAGACCCAGTACTTC.